This section outlines one TCR beta chain sequence together with its context. Its specificity is not known. This record comes from a study of CD8 T cells in ankylosing spondylitis. General study points: Seven to nine highly homologous variants formed a TCR beta motif that appeared characteristic of ankylosing spondylitis blood. In reactive arthritis synovial fluid and blood, some motif variants had been reported before. Matched ankylosing spondylitis synovial fluid reportedly contained a significantly enriched population of disease-linked clones.

Researchers built TCR beta libraries using quantitative 5'-RACE with molecular barcodes. TCRdb used MiXCR to reprocess the 5' RACE reads, holding one entry per CDR3 protein. The sample has under 450,000 distinct CDR3 sequences, approximately 17% seen once. Trimming pared 5 bases from V and 7 bases from J, leaving 15 bases between. This CDR3 has 13 amino acids. Germline CDR1 and CDR2: LGHDT and YNNKEL (reference sequence). This TCR was recovered from a male donor with ankylosing spondylitis. The sequenced material came from blood, either unsorted or a sorted T cell fraction (not recorded which). The chain recombines TRBV3-1 with TRBJ2-7; D is possibly TRBD2 (6 bases). The CDR3 bases are TGTGCCAGCAGCACAACCCCCGCGGGGGAGCAGTACTTC. It encodes CASSTTPAGEQYF.